These 9 T cell receptor beta chains were sequenced from one sample in a study of T cells in Graves' hyperthyroidism and ophthalmopathy. It was RNA transcripts that yielded the amplified TCR beta CDR3 regions. The HTBI set primed first-round TCR CDR3 RT-PCR. TCRdb processed the multiplex PCR reads anew with MiXCR; each CDR3 protein has one entry. The data show 350,000 or so distinct CDR3 sequences, 21% seen once. The sequencing input was blood. Every receptor here comes from a woman aged 50 to 60 with Graves' hyperthyroidism.

The rearrangement links TRBV5-1 to TRBJ1-2; D is unresolved. The CDR3 is 14 residues long. The germline V gene has CDR1 SGHRS and CDR2 YFSETQ. With 4 bases removed from V and 7 bases from J, the gap between germline ends came to 17 bases. The CDR3 region has the DNA TGCGCCAGCAGCACATCGGACGGACCCTTTGGCTACACCTTC. Translating gives CASSTSDGPFGYTF.

This clonotype came up many times. The V call is TRBV18, the J call TRBJ2-5; TRBD2 might be the D (5 bases). V was cut by 3 bases and J by 4 bases, with 15 bases left in between. Germline values: CDR1 KGHSH, CDR2 LQKENI. This CDR3 has 15 amino acids. CDR3: CASSPKVLAGETQYF. The CDR3 nucleotides are TGTGCCAGCTCACCTAAGGTTCTAGCAGGAGAGACCCAGTACTTC. The full variable domain, with the rest looked up from reference TRBV18 and TRBJ2-5, is NAGVMQNPRHLVRRRGQEARLRCSPMKGHSHVYWYRQLPEEGLKFMVYLQKENIIDESGMPKERFSAEFPKEGPSILRIQQVVRGDSAAYFCASSPKVLAGETQYFGPGTRLLVL.

The table lists this clonotype with many counts. The rearrangement uses TRBV12-3 or TRBV12-4 and TRBJ2-2; possible D gene TRBD1, 6 bases. V was trimmed by 5 bases and J by 7 bases, leaving 8 bases between them. The CDR3 runs 12 residues. The CDR3, as DNA: TGTGCCAGCAGTACAGGGATCGGGGAGCTGTTTTTT. Translation: CASSTGIGELFF.

This clonotype has more than one count but fewer than ten. The chain recombines TRBV11-3 with TRBJ1-5; D not resolved. The ends were cut back, 3 bases at V and 5 bases at J, with 17 bases in the middle. The V gene's germline CDR1 is SGHNT and CDR2 YENEEA. CDR3 size: 16 residues. The CDR3 here is CASSFRVDKWDQPQHF. The CDR3 nucleotides read TGTGCCAGCAGCTTTCGGGTTGATAAGTGGGATCAGCCCCAGCATTTT.

This clonotype was picked up many times. The chain joins TRBV11-3 to TRBJ2-5; maybe TRBD1 (5 bases). Trimming took 5 bases from V and 2 from J, leaving 15 bases between them. Germline V gives CDR1 SGHNT, CDR2 YENEEA. CDR3 length: 15 amino acids. The CDR3 region is CASSDQGWGQETQYF. The CDR3 nucleotides read TGTGCCAGCAGCGATCAGGGTTGGGGACAAGAGACCCAGTACTTC.

This chain connects TRBV7-9 to TRBJ1-6; a possible D gene is TRBD1 (5 bases). Germline V gene sequence: CDR1 SEHNR, CDR2 FQNEAQ (reference sequence). V lost 5 bases and J lost 7, with 15 bases in between. CDR3 length equals 15 residues. In DNA form, the CDR3 reads TGTGCCAGCAGCCCGCCCGGGGGACGGAATTCACCCCTCCACTTT. The encoded protein is CASSPPGGRNSPLHF.

V gene TRBV5-1 combines with J gene TRBJ2-3, with 9 nucleotides matching TRBD1. Trimming cost V 4 bases and J 0 bases; bases outside gene matches: 6. The CDR3 consists of 16 residues. The V gene's germline CDR1 is SGHRS and CDR2 YFSETQ. As DNA, the CDR3 is TGCGCCAGCAGCATATCCACAGGGGGCAGCACAGATACGCAGTATTTT. Translation gives CASSISTGGSTDTQYF.

The V call is TRBV4-1, the J call TRBJ1-5; perhaps TRBD1 as D (6 bases). V was cut by 0 bases and J by 4 bases, with 10 bases left in between. CDR3 length equals 15 residues. Germline V gene data show CDR1 as MGHRA and CDR2 as YSYEKL. The CDR3 reads CASSQDEGVNQPQHF. CDR3 DNA: TGCGCCAGCAGCCAAGATGAGGGGGTGAATCAGCCCCAGCATTTT.

The chain combines TRBV19 with TRBJ1-1, with a weak D call TRBD1 (5 bases). Germline V gene data show CDR1 as LNHDA and CDR2 as SQIVND (reference sequence). With 1 base removed from V and 3 bases from J, the gap between germline ends came to 9 bases. The CDR3 extends over 14 amino acids. CDR3 loop: CASSIAGLDTEAFF. CDR3 DNA sequence: TGTGCCAGTAGTATAGCAGGGTTGGACACTGAAGCTTTCTTT.